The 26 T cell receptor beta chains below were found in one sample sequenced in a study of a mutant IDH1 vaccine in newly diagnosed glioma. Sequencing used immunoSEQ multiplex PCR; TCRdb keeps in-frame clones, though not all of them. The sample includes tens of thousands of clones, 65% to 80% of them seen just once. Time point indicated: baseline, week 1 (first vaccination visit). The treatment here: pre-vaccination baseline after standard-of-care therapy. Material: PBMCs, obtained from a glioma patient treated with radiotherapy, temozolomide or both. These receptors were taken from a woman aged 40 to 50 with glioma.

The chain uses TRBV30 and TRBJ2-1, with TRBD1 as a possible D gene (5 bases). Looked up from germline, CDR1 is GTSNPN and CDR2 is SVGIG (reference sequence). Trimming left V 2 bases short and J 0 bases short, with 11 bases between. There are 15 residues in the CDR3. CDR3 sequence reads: CAWSRRAGSYNEQFF. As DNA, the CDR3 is TGTGCCTGGAGTCGCAGGGCTGGCTCCTACAATGAGCAGTTCTTC.

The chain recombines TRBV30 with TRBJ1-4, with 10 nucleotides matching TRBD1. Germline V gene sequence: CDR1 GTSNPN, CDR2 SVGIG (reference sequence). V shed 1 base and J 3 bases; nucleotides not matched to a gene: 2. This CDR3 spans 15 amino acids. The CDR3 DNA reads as TGTGCCTGGAGTGCCGGGACAGGGGCTAATGAAAAACTGTTTTTT. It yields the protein CAWSAGTGANEKLFF.

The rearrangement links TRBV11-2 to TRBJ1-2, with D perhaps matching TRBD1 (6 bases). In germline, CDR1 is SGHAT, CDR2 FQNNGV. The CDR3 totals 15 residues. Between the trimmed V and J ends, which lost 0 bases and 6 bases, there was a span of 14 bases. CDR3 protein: CASSLDGAGVNGYTF. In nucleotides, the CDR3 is TGTGCCAGCAGCTTAGACGGGGCAGGGGTCAATGGCTACACCTTC.

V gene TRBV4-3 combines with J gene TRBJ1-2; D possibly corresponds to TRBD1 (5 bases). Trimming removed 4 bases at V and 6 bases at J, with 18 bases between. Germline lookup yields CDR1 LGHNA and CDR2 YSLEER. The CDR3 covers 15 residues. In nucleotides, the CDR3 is TGCGCCAGCAGCCGAGGAGGCGGCTGGGGGGATGGCTACACCTTC. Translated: CASSRGGGWGDGYTF.

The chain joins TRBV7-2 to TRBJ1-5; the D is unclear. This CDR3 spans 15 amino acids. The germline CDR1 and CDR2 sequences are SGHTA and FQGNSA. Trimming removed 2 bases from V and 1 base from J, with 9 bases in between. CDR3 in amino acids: CASSLQEGSNQPQHF. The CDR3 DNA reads TGTGCCAGCAGCTTACAGGAAGGGAGCAATCAGCCCCAGCATTTT.

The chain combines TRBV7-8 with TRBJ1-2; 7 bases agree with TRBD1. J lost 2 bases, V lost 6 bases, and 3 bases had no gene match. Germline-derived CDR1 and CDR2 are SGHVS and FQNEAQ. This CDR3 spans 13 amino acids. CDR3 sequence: CASSRDRNYGYTF. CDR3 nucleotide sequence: TGTGCCAGCAGTCGGGACAGAAACTATGGCTACACCTTC.

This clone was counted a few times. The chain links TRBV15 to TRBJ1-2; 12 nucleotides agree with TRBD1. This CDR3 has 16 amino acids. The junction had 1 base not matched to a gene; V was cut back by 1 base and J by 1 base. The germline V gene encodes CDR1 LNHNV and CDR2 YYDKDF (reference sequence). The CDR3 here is CATSRGDRGHNYGYTF. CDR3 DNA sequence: TGTGCCACCAGCAGAGGGGACAGGGGGCATAACTATGGCTACACCTTC.

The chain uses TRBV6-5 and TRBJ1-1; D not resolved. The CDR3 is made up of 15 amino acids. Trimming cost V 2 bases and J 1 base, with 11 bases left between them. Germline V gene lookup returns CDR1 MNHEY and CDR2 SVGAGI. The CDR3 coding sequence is TGTGCCAGCAGTTACCTCTTAAGAGGGAACACTGAAGCTTTCTTT. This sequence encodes CASSYLLRGNTEAFF.

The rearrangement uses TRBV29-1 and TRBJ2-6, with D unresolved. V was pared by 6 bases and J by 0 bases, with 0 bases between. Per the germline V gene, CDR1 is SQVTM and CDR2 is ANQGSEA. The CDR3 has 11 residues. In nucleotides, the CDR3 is TGCAGCGTCTCTGGGGCCAACGTCCTGACTTTC. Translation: CSVSGANVLTF.

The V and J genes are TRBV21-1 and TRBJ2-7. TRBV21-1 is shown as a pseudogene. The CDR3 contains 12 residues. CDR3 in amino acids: CASSKPLYEQYF. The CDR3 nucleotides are TGTGCCAGCAGCAAGCCCCTCTACGAGCAGTACTTC.

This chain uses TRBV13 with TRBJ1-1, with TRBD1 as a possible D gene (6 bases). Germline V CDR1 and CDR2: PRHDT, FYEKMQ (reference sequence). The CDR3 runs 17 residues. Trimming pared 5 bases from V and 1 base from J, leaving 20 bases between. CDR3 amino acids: CASSPRGTQNWNTEAFF. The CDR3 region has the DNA TGTGCCAGCAGCCCTAGGGGGACACAAAATTGGAACACTGAAGCTTTCTTT.

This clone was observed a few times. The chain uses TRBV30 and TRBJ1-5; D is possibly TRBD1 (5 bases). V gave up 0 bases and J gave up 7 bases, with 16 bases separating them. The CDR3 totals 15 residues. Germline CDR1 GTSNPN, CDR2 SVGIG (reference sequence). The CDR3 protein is CAWSVGTSSSQPQHF. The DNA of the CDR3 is TGTGCCTGGAGTGTCGGGACGAGTTCTTCCCAGCCCCAGCATTTT.

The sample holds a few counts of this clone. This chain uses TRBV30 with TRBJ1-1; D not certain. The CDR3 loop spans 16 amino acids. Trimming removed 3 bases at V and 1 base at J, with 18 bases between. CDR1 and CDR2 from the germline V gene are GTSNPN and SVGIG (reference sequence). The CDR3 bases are TGTGCCTGGAGCTTTAATTGGGGTGGGAGGAACACTGAAGCTTTCTTT. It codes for CAWSFNWGGRNTEAFF. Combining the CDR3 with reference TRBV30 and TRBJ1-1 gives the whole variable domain SQTIHQWPATLVQPVGSPLSLECTVEGTSNPNLYWYRQAAGRGLQLLFYSVGIGQISSEVPQNLSASRPQDRQFILSSKKLLLSDSGFYLCAWSFNWGGRNTEAFFGQGTRLTVV.

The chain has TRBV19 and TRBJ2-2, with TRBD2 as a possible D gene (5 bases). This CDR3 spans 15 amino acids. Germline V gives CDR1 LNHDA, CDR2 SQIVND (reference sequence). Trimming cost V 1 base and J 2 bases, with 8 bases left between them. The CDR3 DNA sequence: TGTGCCAGTAGTATAGGGAGACTAAACACCGGGGAGCTGTTTTTT. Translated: CASSIGRLNTGELFF. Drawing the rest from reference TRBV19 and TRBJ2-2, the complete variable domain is DGGITQSPKYLFRKEGQNVTLSCEQNLNHDAMYWYRQDPGQGLRLIYYSQIVNDFQKGDIAEGYSVSREKKESFPLTVTSAQKNPTAFYLCASSIGRLNTGELFFGEGSRLTVL.

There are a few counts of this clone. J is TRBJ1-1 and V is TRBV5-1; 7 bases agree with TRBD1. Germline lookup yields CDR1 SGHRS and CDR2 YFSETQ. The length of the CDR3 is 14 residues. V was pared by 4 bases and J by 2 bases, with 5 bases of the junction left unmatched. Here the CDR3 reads CASSRWTGNTEAFF. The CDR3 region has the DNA TGCGCCAGCAGCCGCTGGACAGGCAACACTGAAGCTTTCTTT. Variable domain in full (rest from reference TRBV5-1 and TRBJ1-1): KAGVTQTPRYLIKTRGQQVTLSCSPISGHRSVSWYQQTPGQGLQFLFEYFSETQRNKGNFPGRFSGRQFSNSRSEMNVSTLELGDSALYLCASSRWTGNTEAFFGQGTRLTVV.

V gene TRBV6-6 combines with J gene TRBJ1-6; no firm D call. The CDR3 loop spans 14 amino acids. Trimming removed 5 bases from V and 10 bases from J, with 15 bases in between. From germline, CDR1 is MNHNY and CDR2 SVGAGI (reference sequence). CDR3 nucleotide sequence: TGTGCCAGCAGTCCCCGGGAGGTTGGATCACCCCTCCACTTT. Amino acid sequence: CASSPREVGSPLHF.

The CDR3 sequence: CASSGTGREAFF. For the CDR3, the DNA is TGTGCCAGCTCAGGGACAGGACGGGAAGCTTTCTTT. The chain is built from TRBV27 and TRBJ1-1, with 8 bases fitting TRBD1. The CDR3 runs 12 residues. Trimming removed 8 bases from V and 8 bases from J; junction bases left unmatched: 7. The germline CDR1 and CDR2 sequences are MNHEY and SMNVEV (reference sequence).

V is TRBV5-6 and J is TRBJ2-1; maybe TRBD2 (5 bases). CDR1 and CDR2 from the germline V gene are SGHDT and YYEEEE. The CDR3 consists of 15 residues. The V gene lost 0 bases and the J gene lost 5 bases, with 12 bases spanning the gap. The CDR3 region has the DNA TGTGCCAGCAGCTTGGGGGCTAGCTTCAACAATGAGCAGTTCTTC. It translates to CASSLGASFNNEQFF.

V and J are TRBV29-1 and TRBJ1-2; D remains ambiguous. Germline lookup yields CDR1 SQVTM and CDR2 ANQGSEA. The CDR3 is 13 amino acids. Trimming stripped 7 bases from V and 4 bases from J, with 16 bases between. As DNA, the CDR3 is TGCAGCGCCCTAAAGAACCTTCCCTATGGCTACACCTTC. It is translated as CSALKNLPYGYTF.

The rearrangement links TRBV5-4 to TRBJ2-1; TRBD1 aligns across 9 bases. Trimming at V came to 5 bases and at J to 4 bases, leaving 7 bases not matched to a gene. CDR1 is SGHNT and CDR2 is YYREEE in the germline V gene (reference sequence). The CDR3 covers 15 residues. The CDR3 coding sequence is TGTGCCAGCAGTACTAGGGACAGGGTTTACAATGAGCAGTTCTTC. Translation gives CASSTRDRVYNEQFF.

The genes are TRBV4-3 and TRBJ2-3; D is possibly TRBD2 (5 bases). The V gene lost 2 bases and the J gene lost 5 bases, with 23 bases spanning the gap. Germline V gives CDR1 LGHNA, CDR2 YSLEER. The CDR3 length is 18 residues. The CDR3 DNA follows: TGCGCCAGCAGCCAAAGCCCAAGCGGCTCCTCCTCCCAAGATACGCAGTATTTT. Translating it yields CASSQSPSGSSSQDTQYF.

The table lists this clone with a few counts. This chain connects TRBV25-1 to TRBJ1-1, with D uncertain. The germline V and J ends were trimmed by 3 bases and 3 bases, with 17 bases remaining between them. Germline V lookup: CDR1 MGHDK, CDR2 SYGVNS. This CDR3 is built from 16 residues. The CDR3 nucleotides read TGTGCCAGCAGTGATCCTGGTGGGCAGCCCCACACTGAAGCTTTCTTT. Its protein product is CASSDPGGQPHTEAFF.

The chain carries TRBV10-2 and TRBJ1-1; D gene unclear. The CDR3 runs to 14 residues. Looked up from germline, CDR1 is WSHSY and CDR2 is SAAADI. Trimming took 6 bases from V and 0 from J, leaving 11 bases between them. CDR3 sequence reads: CASRGSALNTEAFF. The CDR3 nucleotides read TGCGCCAGCAGGGGGTCCGCCTTGAACACTGAAGCTTTCTTT.

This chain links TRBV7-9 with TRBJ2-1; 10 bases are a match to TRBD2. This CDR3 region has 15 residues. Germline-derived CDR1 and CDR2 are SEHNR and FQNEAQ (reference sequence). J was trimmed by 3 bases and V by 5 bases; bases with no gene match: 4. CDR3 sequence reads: CASSPGTSDYNEQFF. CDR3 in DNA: TGTGCCAGCAGCCCAGGGACTAGCGACTACAATGAGCAGTTCTTC. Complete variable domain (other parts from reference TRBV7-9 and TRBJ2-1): DTGVSQNPRHKITKRGQNVTFRCDPISEHNRLYWYRQTLGQGPEFLTYFQNEAQLEKSRLLSDRFSAERPKGSFSTLEIQRTEQGDSAMYLCASSPGTSDYNEQFFGPGTRLTVL.

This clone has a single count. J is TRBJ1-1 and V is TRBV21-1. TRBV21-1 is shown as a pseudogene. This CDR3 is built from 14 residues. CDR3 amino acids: CASSNRPGNTEAFF. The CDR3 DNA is TGTGCCAGCAGCAATAGACCGGGGAACACTGAAGCTTTCTTT.

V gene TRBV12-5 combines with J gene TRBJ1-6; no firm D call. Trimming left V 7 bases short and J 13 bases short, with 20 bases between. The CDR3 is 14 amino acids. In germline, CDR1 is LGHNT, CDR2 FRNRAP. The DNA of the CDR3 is TGTGCTAGTGCCTTGCGACCTAATCTTTCTCCCCTCCACTTT. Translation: CASALRPNLSPLHF.